The clone carrying this T cell receptor (beta chain) came up a few times. Antigen specificity is unknown. V lost 6 bases and J 2 bases, leaving 14 bases between the germline ends. This CDR3 has 13 amino acids. Per the germline V gene, CDR1 is DFQATT and CDR2 is SNEGSKA (reference sequence). This sample was taken from a study of blood T cells in healthy people across ages. The study's findings and limits: More naive CD4+ cells and higher diversity marked long-lived donors relative to aged donors. Observed TCR beta diversity per million T cells went down as age went up. This fall followed a roughly linear course with age.

A second about 6 to 12 cycle PCR used barcoded and J-beta primers. Unique molecular identifiers of 12 random nucleotides labeled each cDNA. TCRdb re-analysed the 5' RACE reads in MiXCR, keeping a single row per CDR3 protein. This table holds almost 1 million distinct CDR3 sequences, roughly 47% found once. Isolating PBMCs gave at least 6 million of these cells per sample. This receptor was identified in a woman aged 55-70 years in good health. J is TRBJ2-7 and V is TRBV20-1; D is tentatively TRBD1 or TRBD2 (5 bases each). Material: blood. CDR3 sequence: CSACRDGAYEQYF. The CDR3, as DNA: TGCAGTGCGTGCCGGGACGGAGCCTACGAGCAGTACTTC.